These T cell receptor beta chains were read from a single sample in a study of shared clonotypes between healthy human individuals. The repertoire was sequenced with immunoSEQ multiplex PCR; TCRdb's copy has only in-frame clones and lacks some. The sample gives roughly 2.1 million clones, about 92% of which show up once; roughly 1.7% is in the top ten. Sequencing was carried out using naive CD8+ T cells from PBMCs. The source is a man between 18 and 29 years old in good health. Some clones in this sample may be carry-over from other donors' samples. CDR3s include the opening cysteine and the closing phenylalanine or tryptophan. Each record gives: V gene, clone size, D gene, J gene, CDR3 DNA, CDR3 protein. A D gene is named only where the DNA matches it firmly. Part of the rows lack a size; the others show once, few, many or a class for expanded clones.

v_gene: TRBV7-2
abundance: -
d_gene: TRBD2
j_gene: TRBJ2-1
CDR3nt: TGTGCCAGCAGTCTGACTAGCGGGAGAGTAACGAACAATGAGCAGTTCTTC
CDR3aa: CASSLTSGRVTNNEQFF

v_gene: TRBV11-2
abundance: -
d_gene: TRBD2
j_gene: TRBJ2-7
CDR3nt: TGTGCCAGCAGCTTAGATTGGGGTAGGGCTAGCGGGACCGAGCAGTACTTC
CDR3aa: CASSLDWGRASGTEQYF

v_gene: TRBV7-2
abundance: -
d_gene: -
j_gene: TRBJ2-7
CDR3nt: TGTGCCAGCAGCTTAGCGAGCGGGTCCTACGAGCAGTACTTC
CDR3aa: CASSLASGSYEQYF

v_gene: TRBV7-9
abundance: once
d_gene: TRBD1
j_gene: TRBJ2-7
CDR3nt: TGTGCCAGCAGCTCAAGTTTGGGACAGGGGAGGGAGCAGTACTTC
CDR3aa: CASSSSLGQGREQYF

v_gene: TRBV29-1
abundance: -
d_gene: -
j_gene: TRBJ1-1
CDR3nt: TGCAGCGCTCAATCCGGCGGAGCTTTCTTT
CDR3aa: CSAQSGGAFF

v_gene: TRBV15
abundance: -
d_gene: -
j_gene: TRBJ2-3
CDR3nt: TGTGCCACCAGCAGAGTTTTGGACTACACTCTCACAGATACGCAGTATTTT
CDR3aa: CATSRVLDYTLTDTQYF

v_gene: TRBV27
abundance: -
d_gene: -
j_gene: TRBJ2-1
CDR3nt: TGTGCCAGCAGTTTATCGCCCAGGGGCTCCTACAATGAGCAGTTCTTC
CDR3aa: CASSLSPRGSYNEQFF

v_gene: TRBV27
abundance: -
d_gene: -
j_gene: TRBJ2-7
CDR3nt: TGTGCCAGCAGTCTCCGGGACGGAACCTACGAGCAGTACTTC
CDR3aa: CASSLRDGTYEQYF

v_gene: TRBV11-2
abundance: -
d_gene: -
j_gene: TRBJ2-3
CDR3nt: TGTGCCAGCAGCCCCAGGCCAGTGGATACGCAGTATTTT
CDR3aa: CASSPRPVDTQYF

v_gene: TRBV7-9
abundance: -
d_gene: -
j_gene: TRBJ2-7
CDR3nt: TGTGCCAGCAGTCTCACCCATAAAGGCTACGAGCAGTACTTC
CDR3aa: CASSLTHKGYEQYF

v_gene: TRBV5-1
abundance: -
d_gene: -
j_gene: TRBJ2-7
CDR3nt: TGCGCCAGCAGCTTGCACCTCTCCTACGAGCAGTACTTC
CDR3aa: CASSLHLSYEQYF

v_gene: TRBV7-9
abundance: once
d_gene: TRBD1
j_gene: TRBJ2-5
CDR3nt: TGTGCCAGCAGCTTAAGGACAGGGGGCCAAGAGACCCAGTACTTC
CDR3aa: CASSLRTGGQETQYF

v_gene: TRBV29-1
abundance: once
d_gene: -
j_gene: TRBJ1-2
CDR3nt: TGCAGCGTTGAGGGTGCCTATGGCTACACCTTC
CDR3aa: CSVEGAYGYTF

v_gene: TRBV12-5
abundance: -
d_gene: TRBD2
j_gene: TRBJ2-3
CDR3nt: TGTGCTAGTGTCAAAACTAGCGGGAGAAAAGGAACAGATACGCAGTATTTT
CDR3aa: CASVKTSGRKGTDTQYF

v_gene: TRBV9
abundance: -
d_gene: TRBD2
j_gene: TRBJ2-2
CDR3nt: TGTGCCAGCAGCCTTGAGGCTAGCGGGAGGGCGGCCGGGGAGCTGTTTTTT
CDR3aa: CASSLEASGRAAGELFF

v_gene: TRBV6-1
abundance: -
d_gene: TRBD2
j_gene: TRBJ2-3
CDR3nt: TGTGCCAGCAGTAAGGGACTAGCGGTAATGCAGTATTTT
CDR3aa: CASSKGLAVMQYF

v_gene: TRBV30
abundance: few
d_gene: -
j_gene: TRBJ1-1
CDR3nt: TGTGCCTGGAGCCGTGGGCGTATGAACACTGAAGCTTTCTTT
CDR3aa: CAWSRGRMNTEAFF

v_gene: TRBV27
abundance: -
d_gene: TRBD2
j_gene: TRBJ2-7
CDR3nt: TGTGCCAGCAGTCGATACAGCGGGACCCCCTACGAGCAGTACTTC
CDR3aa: CASSRYSGTPYEQYF

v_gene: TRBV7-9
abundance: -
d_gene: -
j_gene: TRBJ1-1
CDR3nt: TGTGCCAGCAGTTTCCAGGGGATCAACACTGAAGCTTTCTTT
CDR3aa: CASSFQGINTEAFF

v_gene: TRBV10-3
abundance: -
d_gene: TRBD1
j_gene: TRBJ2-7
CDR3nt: TGTGCCTCGGGACAGGGGGGCTACGAGCAGTACTTC
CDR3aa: CASGQGGYEQYF

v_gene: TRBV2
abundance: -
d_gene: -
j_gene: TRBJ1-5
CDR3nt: TGTGCCAGCAGTGAAGGCGACAGGATCCAGCCCCAGCATTTT
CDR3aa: CASSEGDRIQPQHF

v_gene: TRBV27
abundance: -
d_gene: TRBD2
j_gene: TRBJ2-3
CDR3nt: TGTGCCATCGGATCGGGACTAACGCCAGATACGCAGTATTTT
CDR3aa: CAIGSGLTPDTQYF

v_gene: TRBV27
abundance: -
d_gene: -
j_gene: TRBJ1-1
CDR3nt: TGTGCCAGCAGTTTTGGAATGAACACTGAAGCTTTCTTT
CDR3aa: CASSFGMNTEAFF

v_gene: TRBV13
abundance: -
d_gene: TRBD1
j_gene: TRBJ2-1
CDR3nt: TGTGCCAGCAGCTTAGACTCAGACAGGGCCTACAATGAGCAGTTCTTC
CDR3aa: CASSLDSDRAYNEQFF

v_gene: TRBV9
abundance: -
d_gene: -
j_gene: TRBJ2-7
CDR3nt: TGTGCCAGCAGCCCTAACGGCGGGCCCGTGGGGGAGCAGTACTTC
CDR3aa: CASSPNGGPVGEQYF

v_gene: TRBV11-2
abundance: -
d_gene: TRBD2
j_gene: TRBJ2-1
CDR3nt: TGTGCCAGCAGCTTAATCCCCGGGACTAGCGACCTCAATGAGCAGTTCTTC
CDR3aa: CASSLIPGTSDLNEQFF

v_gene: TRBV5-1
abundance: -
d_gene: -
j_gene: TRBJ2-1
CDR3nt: TGCGCCAGCAGCTTGTCTAGGAGTGAGCAGTTCTTC
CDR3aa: CASSLSRSEQFF

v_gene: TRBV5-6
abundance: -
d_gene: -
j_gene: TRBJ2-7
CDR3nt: TGTGCCAGCAGCCCCGGAGGGGGCTACGAGCAGTACTTC
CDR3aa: CASSPGGGYEQYF

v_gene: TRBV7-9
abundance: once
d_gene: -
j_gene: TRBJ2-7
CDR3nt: TGTGCCAGCAGCTCCGGAGACGGGACATCCTCCTACGAGCAGTACTTC
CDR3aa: CASSSGDGTSSYEQYF

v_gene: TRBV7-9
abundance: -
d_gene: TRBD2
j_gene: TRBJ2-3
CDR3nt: TGTGCCAGCAGCTTCAGCGGGGGCCGGGCAGATACGCAGTATTTT
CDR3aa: CASSFSGGRADTQYF

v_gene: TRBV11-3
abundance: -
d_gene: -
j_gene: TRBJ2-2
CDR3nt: TGTGCCAGCAGCGAGGGGGCCGGGGAGCTGTTTTTT
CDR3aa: CASSEGAGELFF

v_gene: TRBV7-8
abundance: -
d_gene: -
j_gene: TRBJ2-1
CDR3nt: TGTGCCAGCAGCTTAGTCGGGACCTCCTCCTACAATGAGCAGTTCTTC
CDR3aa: CASSLVGTSSYNEQFF

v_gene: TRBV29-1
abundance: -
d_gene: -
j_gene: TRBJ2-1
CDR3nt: TGCAGCGTTGTATCCAGCAGAACCTACAATGAGCAGTTCTTC
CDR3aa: CSVVSSRTYNEQFF

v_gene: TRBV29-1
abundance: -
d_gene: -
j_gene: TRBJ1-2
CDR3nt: TGCAGCGTCCGAGGGTGGCAGCGAGCTAACTATGGCTACACCTTC
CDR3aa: CSVRGWQRANYGYTF

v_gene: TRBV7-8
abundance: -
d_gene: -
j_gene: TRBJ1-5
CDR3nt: TGTGCCAGCAGCCCCCCGGGGGGGATCCAGCCCCAGCATTTT
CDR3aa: CASSPPGGIQPQHF

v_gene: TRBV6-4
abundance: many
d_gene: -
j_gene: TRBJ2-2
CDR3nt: TGTGCCAGCAGTGAAGGGCAGGACACCGGGGAGCTGTTTTTT
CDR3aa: CASSEGQDTGELFF

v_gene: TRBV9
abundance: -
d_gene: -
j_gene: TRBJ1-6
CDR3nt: TGTGCCAGCAGCGCGACAGCGAGCTCCTATAATTCACCCCTCCACTTT
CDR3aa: CASSATASSYNSPLHF

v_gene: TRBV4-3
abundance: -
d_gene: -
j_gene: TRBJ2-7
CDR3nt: TGCGCCAGCAGCACCTCCGGGACCCCCGTCTACGAGCAGTACTTC
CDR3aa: CASSTSGTPVYEQYF

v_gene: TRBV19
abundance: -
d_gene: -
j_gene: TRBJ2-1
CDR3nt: TGTGCCAGTAGTGCCTCCCCCGGGATAGAGTTCTTC
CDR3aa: CASSASPGIEFF

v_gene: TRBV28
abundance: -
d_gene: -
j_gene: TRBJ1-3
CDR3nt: TGTGCCAGCAGTTTATTACGTTTCGGGGGCAGGGGAAACACCATATATTTT
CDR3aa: CASSLLRFGGRGNTIYF

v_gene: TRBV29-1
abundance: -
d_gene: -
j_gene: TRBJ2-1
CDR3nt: TGCAGCGTTGAAGCCCGGTACAATGAGCAGTTCTTC
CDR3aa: CSVEARYNEQFF

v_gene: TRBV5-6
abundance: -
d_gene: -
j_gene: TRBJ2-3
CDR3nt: TGTGCCAGCAGCTTATATCTGGGAACAATTACAGATACGCAGTATTTT
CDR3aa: CASSLYLGTITDTQYF

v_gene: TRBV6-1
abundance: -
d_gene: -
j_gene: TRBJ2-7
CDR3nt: TGTGCCAGCAGTATTAGGAGGGACGGCCCCTACGAGCAGTACTTC
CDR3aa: CASSIRRDGPYEQYF

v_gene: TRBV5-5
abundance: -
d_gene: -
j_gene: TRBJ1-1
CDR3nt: TGTGCCAGCAGCTTGGAACGGAGTGAAGCTTTCTTT
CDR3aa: CASSLERSEAFF

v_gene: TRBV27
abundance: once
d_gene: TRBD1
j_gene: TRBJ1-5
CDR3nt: TGTGCCAGCAACGCGGGACAGGGGTCCAATCAGCCCCAGCATTTT
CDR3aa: CASNAGQGSNQPQHF

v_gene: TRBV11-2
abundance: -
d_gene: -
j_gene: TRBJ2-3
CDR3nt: TGTGCCAGCAGCTTAAGTCGAAGTAGAGATACGCAGTATTTT
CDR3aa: CASSLSRSRDTQYF

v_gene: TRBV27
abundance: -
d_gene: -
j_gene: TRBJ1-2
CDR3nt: TGTGCCAGCAGTTTATCCAGGTGGGACGCCCAAGGCTACACCTTC
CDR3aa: CASSLSRWDAQGYTF

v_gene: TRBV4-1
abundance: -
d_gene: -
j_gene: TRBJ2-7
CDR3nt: TGCGCCAGCAGCCAAGGCGGCGGACTCACCTACGAGCAGTACTTC
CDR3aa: CASSQGGGLTYEQYF

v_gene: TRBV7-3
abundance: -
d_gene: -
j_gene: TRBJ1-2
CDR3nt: TGTGCCAGCAGGGGGGAGCGGGACGAGGGCGACTATGGCTACACCTTC
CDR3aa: CASRGERDEGDYGYTF

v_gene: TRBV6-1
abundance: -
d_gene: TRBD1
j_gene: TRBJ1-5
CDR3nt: TGTGCCAGCAGTGAATCTGGACAGGGCCTACTTTATAGCAATCAGCCCCAGCATTTT
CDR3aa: CASSESGQGLLYSNQPQHF

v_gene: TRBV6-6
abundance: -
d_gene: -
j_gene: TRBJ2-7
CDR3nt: TGTGCCAGCAGTTACTGGGCCGGACAGTACGAGCAGTACTTC
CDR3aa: CASSYWAGQYEQYF

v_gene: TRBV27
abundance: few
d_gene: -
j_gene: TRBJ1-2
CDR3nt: TGTGCCAGCAGCTCCGGGGGCGAGGTAGGCTACACCTTC
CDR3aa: CASSSGGEVGYTF

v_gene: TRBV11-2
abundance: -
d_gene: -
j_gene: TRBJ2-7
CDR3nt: TGTGCCAGCAGCCCGGGACCGAGCTACGAGCAGTACTTC
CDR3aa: CASSPGPSYEQYF

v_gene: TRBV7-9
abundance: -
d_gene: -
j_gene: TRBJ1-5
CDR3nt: TGTGCCAGCAGCTTAGGTGGCAGGTCTCAGCCCCAGCATTTT
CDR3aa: CASSLGGRSQPQHF